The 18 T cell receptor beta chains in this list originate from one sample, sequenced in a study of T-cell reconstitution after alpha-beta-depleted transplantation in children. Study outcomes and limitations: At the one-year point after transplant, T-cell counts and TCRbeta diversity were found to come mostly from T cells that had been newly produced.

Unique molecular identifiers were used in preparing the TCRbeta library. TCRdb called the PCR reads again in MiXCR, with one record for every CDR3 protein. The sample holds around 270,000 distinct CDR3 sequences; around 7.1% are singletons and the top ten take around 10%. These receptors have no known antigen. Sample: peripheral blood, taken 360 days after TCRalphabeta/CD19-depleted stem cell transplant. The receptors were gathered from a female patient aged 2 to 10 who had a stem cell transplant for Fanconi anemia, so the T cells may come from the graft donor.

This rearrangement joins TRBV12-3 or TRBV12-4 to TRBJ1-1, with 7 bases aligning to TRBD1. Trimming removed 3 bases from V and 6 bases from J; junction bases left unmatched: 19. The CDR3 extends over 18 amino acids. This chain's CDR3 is CASSFNWGLGQISAEAFF. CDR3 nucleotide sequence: TGTGCCAGCAGTTTTAACTGGGGGTTGGGACAGATTTCGGCTGAAGCTTTCTTT.

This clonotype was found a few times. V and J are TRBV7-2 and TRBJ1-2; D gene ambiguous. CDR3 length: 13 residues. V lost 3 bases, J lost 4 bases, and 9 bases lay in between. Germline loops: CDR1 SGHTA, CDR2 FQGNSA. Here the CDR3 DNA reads TGTGCCAGCAGCTTCCGGGCCCTCTATGGCTACACCTTC. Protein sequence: CASSFRALYGYTF. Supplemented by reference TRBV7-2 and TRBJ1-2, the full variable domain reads GAGVSQSPSNKVTEKGKDVELRCDPISGHTALYWYRQSLGQGLEFLIYFQGNSAPDKSGLPSDRFSAERTGGSVSTLTIQRTQQEDSAVYLCASSFRALYGYTFGSGTRLTVV.

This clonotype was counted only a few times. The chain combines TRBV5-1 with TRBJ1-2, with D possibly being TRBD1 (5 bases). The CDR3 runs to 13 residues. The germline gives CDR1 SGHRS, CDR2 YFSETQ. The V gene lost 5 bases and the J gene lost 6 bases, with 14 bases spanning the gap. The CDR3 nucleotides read TGCGCCAGCAGAGGAGTCAGGGCAGATGGCTACACCTTC. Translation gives CASRGVRADGYTF.

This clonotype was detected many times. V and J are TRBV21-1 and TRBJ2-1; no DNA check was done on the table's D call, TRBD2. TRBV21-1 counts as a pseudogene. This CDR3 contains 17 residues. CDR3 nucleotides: TGTGCCAGCAGCCTCGGACTAGCGGGGAGCTCCTACAATGAGCAGTTCTTC. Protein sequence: CASSLGLAGSSYNEQFF.

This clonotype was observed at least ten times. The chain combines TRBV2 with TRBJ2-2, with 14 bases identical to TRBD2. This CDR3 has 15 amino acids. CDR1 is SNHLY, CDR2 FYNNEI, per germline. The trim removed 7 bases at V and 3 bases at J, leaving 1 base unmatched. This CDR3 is CASKGLAGDTGELFF. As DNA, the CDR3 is TGTGCCAGCAAGGGACTAGCGGGGGACACCGGGGAGCTGTTTTTT.

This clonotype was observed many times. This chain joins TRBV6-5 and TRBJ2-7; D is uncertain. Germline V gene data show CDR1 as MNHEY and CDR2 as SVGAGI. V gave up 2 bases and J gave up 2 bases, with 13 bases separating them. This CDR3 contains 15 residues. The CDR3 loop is CASSYDGSPTYEQYF. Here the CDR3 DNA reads TGTGCCAGCAGTTACGATGGTTCCCCTACCTACGAGCAGTACTTC.

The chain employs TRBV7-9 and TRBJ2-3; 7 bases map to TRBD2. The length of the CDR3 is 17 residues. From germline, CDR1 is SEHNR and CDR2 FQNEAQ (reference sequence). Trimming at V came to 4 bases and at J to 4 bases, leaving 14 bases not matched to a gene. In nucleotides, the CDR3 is TGTGCCAGCAGCTCGCCCATAATGGGAGGGCTCGCAGATACGCAGTATTTT. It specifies CASSSPIMGGLADTQYF.

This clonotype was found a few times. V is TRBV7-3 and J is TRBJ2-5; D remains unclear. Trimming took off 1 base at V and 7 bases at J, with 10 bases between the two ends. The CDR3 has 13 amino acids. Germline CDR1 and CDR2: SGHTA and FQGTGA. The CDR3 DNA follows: TGTGCCAGCAGCTTAAATCTTTACGGGACCCAGTACTTC. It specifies CASSLNLYGTQYF.

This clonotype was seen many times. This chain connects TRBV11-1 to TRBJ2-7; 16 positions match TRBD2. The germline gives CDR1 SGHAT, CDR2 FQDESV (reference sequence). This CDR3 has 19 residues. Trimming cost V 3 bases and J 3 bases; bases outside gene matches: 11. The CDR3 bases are TGTGCCAGCAGCTTCACGGGACTAGCGGGAGGGAATAAAAACTACGAGCAGTACTTC. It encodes CASSFTGLAGGNKNYEQYF.

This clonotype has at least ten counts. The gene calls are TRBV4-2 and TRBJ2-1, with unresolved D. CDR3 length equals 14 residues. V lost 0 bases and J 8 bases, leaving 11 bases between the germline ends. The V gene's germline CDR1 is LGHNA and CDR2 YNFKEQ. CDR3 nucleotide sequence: TGTGCCAGCAGCCAAGATCAGATTATATATGAGCAGTTCTTC. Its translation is CASSQDQIIYEQFF.

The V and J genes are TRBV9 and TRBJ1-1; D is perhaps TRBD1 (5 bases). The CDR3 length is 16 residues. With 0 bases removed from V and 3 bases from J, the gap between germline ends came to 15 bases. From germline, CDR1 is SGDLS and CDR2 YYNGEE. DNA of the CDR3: TGTGCCAGCAGCGTAGTCGCCACCGGGGGAGACACTGAAGCTTTCTTT. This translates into CASSVVATGGDTEAFF.

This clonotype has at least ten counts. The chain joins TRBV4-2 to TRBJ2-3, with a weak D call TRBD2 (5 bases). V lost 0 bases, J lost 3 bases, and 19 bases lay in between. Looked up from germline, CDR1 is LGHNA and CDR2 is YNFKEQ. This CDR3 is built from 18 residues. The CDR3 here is CASSQDYPGITFTDTQYF. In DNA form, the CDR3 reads TGTGCCAGCAGCCAAGATTACCCGGGGATAACCTTTACAGATACGCAGTATTTT.

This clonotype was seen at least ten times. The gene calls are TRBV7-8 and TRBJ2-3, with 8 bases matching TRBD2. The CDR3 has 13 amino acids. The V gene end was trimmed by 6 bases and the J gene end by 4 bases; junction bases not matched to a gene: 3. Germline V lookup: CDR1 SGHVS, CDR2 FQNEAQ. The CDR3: CASSGLAADTQYF. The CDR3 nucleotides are TGTGCCAGCAGTGGACTAGCCGCAGATACGCAGTATTTT.

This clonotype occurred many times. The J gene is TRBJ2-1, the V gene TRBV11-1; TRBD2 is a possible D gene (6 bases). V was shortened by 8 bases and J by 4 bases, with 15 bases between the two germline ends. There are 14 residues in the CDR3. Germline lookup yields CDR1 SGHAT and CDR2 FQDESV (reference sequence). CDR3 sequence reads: CASHEEGVYNEQFF. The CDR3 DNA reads TGTGCCAGCCACGAGGAGGGAGTATACAATGAGCAGTTCTTC.

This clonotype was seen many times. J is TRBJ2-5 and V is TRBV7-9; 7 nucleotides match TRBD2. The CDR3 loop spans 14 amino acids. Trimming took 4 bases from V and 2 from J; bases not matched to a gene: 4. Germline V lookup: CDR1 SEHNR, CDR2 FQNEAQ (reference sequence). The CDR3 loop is CASSYLGGQETQYF. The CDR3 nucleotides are TGTGCCAGCAGCTATTTGGGAGGGCAAGAGACCCAGTACTTC.

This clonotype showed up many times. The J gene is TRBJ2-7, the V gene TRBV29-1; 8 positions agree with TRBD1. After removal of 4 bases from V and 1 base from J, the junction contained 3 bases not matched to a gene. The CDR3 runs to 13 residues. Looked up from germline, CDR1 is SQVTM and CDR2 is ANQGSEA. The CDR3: CSVGTGRSYEQYF. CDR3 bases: TGCAGCGTTGGGACAGGGCGTTCCTACGAGCAGTACTTC.

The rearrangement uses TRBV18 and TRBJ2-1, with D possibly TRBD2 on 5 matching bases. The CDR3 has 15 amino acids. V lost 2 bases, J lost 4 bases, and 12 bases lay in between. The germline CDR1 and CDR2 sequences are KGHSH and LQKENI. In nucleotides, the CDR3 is TGTGCCAGCTCACCAGATATTTCGGGGTACAATGAGCAGTTCTTC. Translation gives CASSPDISGYNEQFF.

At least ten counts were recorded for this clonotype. CDR3 loop: CASSLWLADEQFF. The CDR3 DNA reads as TGTGCCAGCAGTTTATGGCTAGCCGATGAGCAGTTCTTC. This sequence joins TRBV27 and TRBJ2-1; TRBD2 is a possible D gene (5 bases). Germline V CDR1 and CDR2: MNHEY, SMNVEV (reference sequence). This CDR3 is built from 13 residues. The ends were cut back, 1 base at V and 8 bases at J, with 9 bases in the middle.